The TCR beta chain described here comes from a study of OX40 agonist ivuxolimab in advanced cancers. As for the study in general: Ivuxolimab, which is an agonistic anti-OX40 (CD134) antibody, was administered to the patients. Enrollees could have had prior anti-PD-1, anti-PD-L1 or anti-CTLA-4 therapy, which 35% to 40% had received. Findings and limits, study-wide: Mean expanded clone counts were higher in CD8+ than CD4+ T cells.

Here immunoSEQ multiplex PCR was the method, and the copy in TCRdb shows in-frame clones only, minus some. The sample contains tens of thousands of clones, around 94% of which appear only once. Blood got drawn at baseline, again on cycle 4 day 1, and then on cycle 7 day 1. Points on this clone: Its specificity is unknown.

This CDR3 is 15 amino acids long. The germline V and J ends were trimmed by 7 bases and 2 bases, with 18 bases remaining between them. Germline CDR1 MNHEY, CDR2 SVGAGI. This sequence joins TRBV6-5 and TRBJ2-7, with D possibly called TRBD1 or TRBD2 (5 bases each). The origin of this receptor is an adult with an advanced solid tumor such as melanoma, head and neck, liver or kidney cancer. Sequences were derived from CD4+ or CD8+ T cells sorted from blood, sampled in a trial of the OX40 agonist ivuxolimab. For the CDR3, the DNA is TGTGCCAGCACCCGAGCCCCCAGAGGGGCCTACGAGCAGTACTTC. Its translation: CASTRAPRGAYEQYF.